The present TCR beta chain was sequenced within a study of T-cell reconstitution after alpha-beta-depleted transplantation in children. This CDR3 comprises 14 residues. The V end was cut by 5 bases, the J end by 0 bases, with 13 bases between. Germline loops: CDR1 DFQATT, CDR2 SNEGSKA (reference sequence). Study outcomes and limitations: Reportedly, roughly two months post-transplant, alpha-beta T cells arose from several hundred expanded graft clones. Fresh T-cell production supplied most of the T-cell counts and diversity seen one year after transplant.

Unique molecular identifiers were incorporated during preparation of the TCRbeta library. TCRdb itself ran the PCR reads through MiXCR, one entry per CDR3 protein. This table has 540,000 or so distinct CDR3 sequences, more than 20% appearing once. As to this clonotype: Its antigen is still unknown.

This chain connects TRBV20-1 to TRBJ1-1, with D possibly TRBD1 on 5 matching bases. The TCR comes from a boy in the first two years of life who had a stem cell transplant for acute myeloid leukemia, so the T cells may come from the graft donor. The sample in question was PBMCs, mostly from graft donor cells, obtained 360 days after TCRalphabeta/CD19-depleted stem cell transplant. DNA of the CDR3: TGCAGTGCTCAGGCGGGGCCGATGAACACTGAAGCTTTCTTT. Its protein is CSAQAGPMNTEAFF.